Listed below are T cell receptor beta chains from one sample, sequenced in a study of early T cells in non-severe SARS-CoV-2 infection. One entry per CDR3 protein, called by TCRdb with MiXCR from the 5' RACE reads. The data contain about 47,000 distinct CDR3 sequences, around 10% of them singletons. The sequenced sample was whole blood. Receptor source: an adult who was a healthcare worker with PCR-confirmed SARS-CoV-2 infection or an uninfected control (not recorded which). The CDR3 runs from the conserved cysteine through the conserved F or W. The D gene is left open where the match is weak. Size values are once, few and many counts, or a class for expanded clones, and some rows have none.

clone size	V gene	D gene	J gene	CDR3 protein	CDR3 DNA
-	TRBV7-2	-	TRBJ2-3	CASSYLRDTQYF	TGTGCCAGCAGCTACCTGAGAGATACGCAGTATTTT
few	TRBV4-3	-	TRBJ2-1	CASSQAPRQYNEQFF	TGCGCCAGCAGCCAAGCGCCTAGACAATACAATGAGCAGTTCTTC
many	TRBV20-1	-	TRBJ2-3	CSARGGPSTDTQYF	TGCAGTGCTAGAGGAGGTCCCTCCACAGATACGCAGTATTTT
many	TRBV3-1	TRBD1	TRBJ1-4	CASSHTGQGNEKLFF	TGTGCCAGCAGCCATACGGGACAGGGAAATGAAAAACTGTTTTTT
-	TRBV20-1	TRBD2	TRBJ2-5	CSASLPSGRETQYF	TGCAGTGCTAGTTTGCCTAGCGGGAGAGAGACCCAGTACTTC
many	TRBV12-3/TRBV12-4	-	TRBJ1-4	CASSSGTFDGEKLFF	TGTGCCAGCAGTTCCGGGACTTTCGACGGTGAAAAACTGTTTTTT
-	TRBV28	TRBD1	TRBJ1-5	CASWGRGRVSQPQHF	TGTGCCAGCTGGGGGAGGGGGCGCGTTAGTCAGCCCCAGCATTTT
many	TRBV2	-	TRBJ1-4	CASSEDRGGAVF	TGTGCCAGCAGTGAGGATAGGGGGGGCGCCGTTTTT
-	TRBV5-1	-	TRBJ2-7	CASSTTGSLNSIF	TGCGCCAGCAGCACTACAGGTTCCCTAAATTCCATCTTC
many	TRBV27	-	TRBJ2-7	CASRVGTQQAYEQYF	TGTGCCAGTCGCGTGGGGACGCAGCAAGCCTACGAGCAGTACTTC
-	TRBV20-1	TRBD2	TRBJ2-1	CSARDMERGDHNEQFF	TGCAGTGCTAGAGATATGGAGCGGGGGGACCACAATGAGCAGTTCTTC
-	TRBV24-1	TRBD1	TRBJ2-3	CATSDWTGNSYDTQYF	TGTGCCACCAGTGATTGGACAGGAAACTCTTACGATACGCAGTATTTT
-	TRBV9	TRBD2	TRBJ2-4	CASSPSGRDWENIQYF	TGTGCCAGCAGCCCTAGTGGGAGGGACTGGGAAAACATTCAGTACTTC
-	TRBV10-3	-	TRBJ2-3	CAISTDRTYTDTQYF	TGTGCCATCAGTACAGACAGAACTTACACAGATACGCAGTATTTT
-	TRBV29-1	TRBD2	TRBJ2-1	CSVEGTSGSAGNEQFF	TGCAGCGTTGAGGGCACTAGCGGGAGCGCTGGCAATGAGCAGTTCTTC
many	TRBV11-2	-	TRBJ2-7	CASSLGDRGPYEQYF	TGTGCCAGCAGCTTAGGGGACCGAGGACCCTACGAGCAGTACTTC
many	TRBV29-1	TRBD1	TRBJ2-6	CSVRGQAVSGANVLTF	TGCAGCGTGCGCGGACAGGCGGTCTCTGGGGCCAACGTCCTGACTTTC
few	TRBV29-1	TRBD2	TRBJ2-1	CSAGTSGIDEQFF	TGCAGCGCCGGGACTAGCGGGATTGATGAGCAGTTCTTC
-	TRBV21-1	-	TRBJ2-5	CASSPVCPGAGGPAWLRETQYF	TGTGCCAGCAGCCCCGTATGCCCAGGAGCGGGGGGGCCTGCTTGGCTGAGGGAGACCCAGTACTTC
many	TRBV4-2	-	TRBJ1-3	CASSHGTPENTIYF	TGTGCCAGCAGCCACGGGACTCCTGAAAACACCATATATTTT
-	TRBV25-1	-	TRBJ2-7	CASSESFYEQYF	TGTGCCAGCAGTGAAAGCTTCTACGAGCAGTACTTC
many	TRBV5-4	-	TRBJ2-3	CASSLNTDTQYF	TGTGCCAGCAGCTTGAACACAGATACGCAGTATTTT
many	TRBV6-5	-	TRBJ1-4	CASRGGFATNEKLFF	TGTGCCAGCCGGGGGGGATTTGCAACTAATGAAAAACTGTTTTTT
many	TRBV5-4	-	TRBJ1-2	CASSLEGRTGGYTF	TGTGCCAGCAGCTTGGAGGGCAGAACGGGGGGCTACACCTTC
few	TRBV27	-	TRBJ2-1	CASSPRQGLSFNEQFF	TGTGCCAGCAGTCCGCGACAGGGACTTTCTTTTAATGAGCAGTTCTTC
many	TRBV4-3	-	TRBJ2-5	CASSQAEMGTQETQYF	TGCGCCAGCAGCCAAGCGGAAATGGGAACCCAAGAGACCCAGTACTTC
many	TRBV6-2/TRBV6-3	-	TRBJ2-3	CASSYVLARTDTQYF	TGTGCCAGCAGTTACGTCCTTGCTCGCACAGATACGCAGTATTTT
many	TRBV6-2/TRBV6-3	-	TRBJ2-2	CASSPATDTGELFF	TGTGCCAGCAGCCCCGCGACAGACACCGGGGAGCTGTTTTTT
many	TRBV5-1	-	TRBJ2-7	CASSLGTFYEQYF	TGCGCCAGCAGCTTGGGGACCTTCTACGAGCAGTACTTC
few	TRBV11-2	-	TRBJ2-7	CASSLAGKPYEQYF	TGTGCCAGCAGCTTGGCGGGAAAGCCCTACGAGCAGTACTTC
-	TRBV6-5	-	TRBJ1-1	CASSYFQGNAEAFF	TGTGCCAGCAGTTACTTTCAGGGTAACGCTGAAGCTTTCTTT
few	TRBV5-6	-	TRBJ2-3	CASSLAWTASTDTQYF	TGTGCCAGCAGCTTGGCATGGACAGCTAGCACAGATACGCAGTATTTT
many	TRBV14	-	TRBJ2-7	CASSQGVGRSLYEQYF	TGTGCCAGCAGCCAAGGTGTGGGGAGGAGCTTGTACGAGCAGTACTTC
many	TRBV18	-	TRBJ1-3	CASSPSDSGNTIYF	TGTGCCAGCTCACCATCCGACTCTGGAAACACCATATATTTT
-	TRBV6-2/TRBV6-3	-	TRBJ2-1	CASSQGGQNYNEQFF	TGTGCCAGTTCCCAAGGTGGACAGAACTACAATGAGCAGTTCTTC
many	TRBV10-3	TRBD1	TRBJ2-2	CAILDGQDTGELFF	TGTGCCATCCTGGACGGACAGGACACCGGGGAGCTGTTTTTT
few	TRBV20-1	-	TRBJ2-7	CSASARAAEQYF	TGCAGTGCTAGTGCCAGGGCGGCCGAGCAGTACTTC
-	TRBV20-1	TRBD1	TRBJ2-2	CSAATSGGTGELFF	TGCAGTGCCGCAACCTCAGGGGGCACCGGGGAGCTGTTTTTT
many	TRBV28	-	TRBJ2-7	CASRGALPYEQYF	TGTGCCAGCAGGGGGGCGCTTCCCTACGAGCAGTACTTC
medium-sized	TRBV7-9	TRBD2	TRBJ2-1	CASSSTSRYGNEQFF	TGTGCCAGCAGCTCGACTAGCCGGTACGGCAATGAGCAGTTCTTC
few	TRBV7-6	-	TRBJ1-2	CASSLGATGGYTF	TGTGCCAGCAGCTTAGGCGCGACAGGCGGCTACACCTTC
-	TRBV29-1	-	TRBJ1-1	CSVGGAGNGLNTEAFF	TGCAGCGTTGGGGGTGCGGGGAACGGCCTGAACACTGAAGCTTTCTTT
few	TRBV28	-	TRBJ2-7	CASSSSLGGYEQYF	TGTGCCAGCAGCTCCTCCCTCGGAGGGTACGAGCAGTACTTC
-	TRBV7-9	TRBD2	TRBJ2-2	CASSLIAGVTGELFF	TGTGCCAGCAGCTTAATAGCGGGGGTCACCGGGGAGCTGTTTTTT
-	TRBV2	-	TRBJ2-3	CASKSVGGTDTQYF	TGTGCCAGCAAGTCGGTAGGAGGCACAGATACGCAGTATTTT
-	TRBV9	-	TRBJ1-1	CASSVGTSGATEAFF	TGTGCCAGCAGCGTGGGCACGTCGGGGGCCACTGAAGCTTTCTTT
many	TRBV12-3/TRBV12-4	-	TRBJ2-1	CASSLAGVGNEQFF	TGTGCCAGCAGTTTAGCGGGAGTTGGCAATGAGCAGTTCTTC
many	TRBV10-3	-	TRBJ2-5	CAIARGEGETQYF	TGTGCCATCGCTCGGGGCGAGGGAGAGACCCAGTACTTC
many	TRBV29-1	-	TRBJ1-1	CSVERQSRLMNTEAFF	TGCAGCGTTGAGAGACAGTCCCGACTCATGAACACTGAAGCTTTCTTT
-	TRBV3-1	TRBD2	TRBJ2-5	CASSPTPGLQQETQYF	TGTGCCAGCAGTCCTACACCGGGACTACAACAAGAGACCCAGTACTTC
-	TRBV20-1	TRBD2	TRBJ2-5	CSAPPSGREETQYF	TGCAGTGCCCCACCTAGCGGGAGGGAGGAGACCCAGTACTTC
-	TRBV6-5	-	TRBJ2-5	CASSYSGFGQYF	TGTGCCAGCAGTTATTCCGGGTTCGGCCAGTACTTC